This T cell receptor (beta chain) was identified in a study of cytomegalovirus exposure and HLA in healthy donors. The CDR3 loop spans 15 amino acids. The V and J ends lost 3 bases and 11 bases, in that order; junction bases with no gene match: 13. Germline V CDR1 and CDR2: MNHNS, SASEGT. The PCR contained 60 Vbeta and 13 Jbeta primers. Using immunoSEQ multiplex PCR, the repertoire was profiled, and TCRdb retains in-frame clones only, with some absent. This sample has some 120,000 clones, with roughly four fifths found just once. With respect to this clone: Its antigen remains unidentified.

Study-wide results and limits: CMV serostatus was the only immune exposure information that was available.

The clonotype was recovered from a woman in her 40s in good health and CMV-seronegative. This chain links TRBV6-1 with TRBJ1-1; 9 nucleotides agree with TRBD1. Sequenced material: PBMCs. The CDR3 reads CASSDHVAGQGIAFF. As DNA, the CDR3 is TGTGCCAGCAGTGACCACGTCGCCGGACAGGGGATTGCTTTCTTT.